This is a list of T cell receptor beta chains from one sample in a study of beta chain features in type 1 diabetes. The protocol was immunoSEQ multiplex PCR, while the TCRdb copy is restricted to in-frame clones and leaves out a portion. Of around 280,000 clones in the sample, approximately 16% were seen once. The source material was naive CD4+ T cells from blood. These receptors all come from a man aged 18 to 35 with type 1 diabetes. CDR3s include the opening cysteine and the closing phenylalanine or tryptophan. The D gene is left open where the match is weak. Rows may omit the clone size; those that give it use once, few, many or a size class.

v_gene	len	d_gene	j_gene	abundance	CDR3nt	CDR3aa
TRBV5-1	16	TRBD1	TRBJ2-3	few	TGCGCCAGCAGCTTGGAAAGGGGGCCGCTTCGGGATACGCAGTATTTT	CASSLERGPLRDTQYF
TRBV7-2	15	TRBD1	TRBJ2-7	few	TGTGCCAGCAGCTTAATAAGAGACAGGGGGTACGAGCAGTACTTC	CASSLIRDRGYEQYF
TRBV27	14	.	TRBJ2-3	few	TGTGCCAGCAGTTTGAGACAGCGCACAGATACGCAGTATTTT	CASSLRQRTDTQYF
TRBV2	14	TRBD2	TRBJ2-3	.	TGTGCCAGCGGGACTAGCGGGGGCACAGATACGCAGTATTTT	CASGTSGGTDTQYF
TRBV27	15	TRBD2	TRBJ2-3	once	TGTGCCACCCTAGCGGGGGGGGGCCGGCGAGATACGCAGTATTTT	CATLAGGGRRDTQYF
TRBV5-5	16	.	TRBJ1-1	.	TGTGCCAGCAGCTTGGTGGCAGGGTTGGTGAACACTGAAGCTTTCTTT	CASSLVAGLVNTEAFF
TRBV10-3	13	TRBD1	TRBJ2-7	.	TGTGCCATCGGGAAGACAGGGGGGGTCGAGCAGTACTTC	CAIGKTGGVEQYF
TRBV7-2	14	TRBD2	TRBJ2-5	.	TGTGCCAGCAGCTTAGGACTAGCGGAAGAGACCCAGTACTTC	CASSLGLAEETQYF
TRBV28	13	.	TRBJ1-5	few	TGTGCCAGCAGTTTGCCCCACGGTCAGCCCCAGCATTTT	CASSLPHGQPQHF
TRBV29-1	14	.	TRBJ1-1	.	TGCAGCGTTGCGTACAGGGTGGCGAACACTGAAGCTTTCTTT	CSVAYRVANTEAFF
TRBV6-6	16	.	TRBJ2-1	.	TGTGCCAGCAGTTATCCGCCGGCGGGGCCCAACAATGAGCAGTTCTTC	CASSYPPAGPNNEQFF
TRBV9	14	.	TRBJ2-5	.	TGTGCCAGCAGCGTAGTGGCTGGCGCGGCGACCCAGTACTTC	CASSVVAGAATQYF
TRBV19	16	TRBD1	TRBJ2-7	few	TGTGCCAGTAGTAGAACCGGGACAGGGATGTCCTACGAGCAGTACTTC	CASSRTGTGMSYEQYF
TRBV29-1	13	TRBD1	TRBJ1-1	few	TGCAGCGTTGAGGGACAGTACCTCACTGAAGCTTTCTTT	CSVEGQYLTEAFF
TRBV5-6	14	.	TRBJ1-4	.	TGTGCCAGCAGCTTGGGGACAGCTTATGAAAAACTGTTTTTT	CASSLGTAYEKLFF
TRBV5-1	16	.	TRBJ2-4	.	TGCGCCAGCAGCTTGGACAGGAAGGTTACCAAAAACATTCAGTACTTC	CASSLDRKVTKNIQYF
TRBV7-2	12	.	TRBJ1-2	.	TGTGCCAGCACCAGGGTTCGTTATGGCTACACCTTC	CASTRVRYGYTF
TRBV6-6	16	.	TRBJ2-6	few	TGTGCCAGCAGTTACCGCTCTAACCCTGGGGCCAACGTCCTGACTTTC	CASSYRSNPGANVLTF
TRBV19	14	TRBD1	TRBJ1-1	.	TGTGCCAGTGGACGGACAGGGGGCAAGACTGAAGCTTTCTTT	CASGRTGGKTEAFF
TRBV28	14	TRBD1	TRBJ2-5	.	TGTGCCAGCAGTGGGACAGGGGGGTGGGAGACCCAGTACTTC	CASSGTGGWETQYF
TRBV7-2	17	.	TRBJ1-2	few	TGTGCCAGCAGCTTTCAGTCTGGGACACCCGGGAACTATGGCTACACCTTC	CASSFQSGTPGNYGYTF
TRBV5-6	14	.	TRBJ2-7	.	TGTGCCAGCAGCTTCGGGGGTACCTACGATGTGCAGTACTTC	CASSFGGTYDVQYF
TRBV18	15	.	TRBJ2-1	once	TGTGCCAGCTCACCGGCGGGAATGACCTACAATGAGCAGTTCTTC	CASSPAGMTYNEQFF
TRBV4-2	15	TRBD1	TRBJ1-2	.	TGTGCCAGCAGCCAGGATAAGGGGGCAGGATATGGCTACACCTTC	CASSQDKGAGYGYTF
TRBV7-9	13	.	TRBJ2-5	.	TGTGCCAGCAGCTTAGCGGGCGCGGAGACCCAGTACTTC	CASSLAGAETQYF
TRBV4-1	16	.	TRBJ2-1	.	TGCGCCAGCAGCCCCAGTATCTCACGGGGGTACAATGAGCAGTTCTTC	CASSPSISRGYNEQFF
TRBV19	11	.	TRBJ2-3	.	TGTGCCAGTACCGACGGGGATACGCAGTATTTT	CASTDGDTQYF
TRBV28	16	.	TRBJ2-3	few	TGTGCCAGCAGTTTACAGGGTAGGGGTCGCGCAGATACGCAGTATTTT	CASSLQGRGRADTQYF
TRBV5-1	10	.	TRBJ1-2	.	TGCGCCAGCAGCCCCAACGTAGACACCTTC	CASSPNVDTF